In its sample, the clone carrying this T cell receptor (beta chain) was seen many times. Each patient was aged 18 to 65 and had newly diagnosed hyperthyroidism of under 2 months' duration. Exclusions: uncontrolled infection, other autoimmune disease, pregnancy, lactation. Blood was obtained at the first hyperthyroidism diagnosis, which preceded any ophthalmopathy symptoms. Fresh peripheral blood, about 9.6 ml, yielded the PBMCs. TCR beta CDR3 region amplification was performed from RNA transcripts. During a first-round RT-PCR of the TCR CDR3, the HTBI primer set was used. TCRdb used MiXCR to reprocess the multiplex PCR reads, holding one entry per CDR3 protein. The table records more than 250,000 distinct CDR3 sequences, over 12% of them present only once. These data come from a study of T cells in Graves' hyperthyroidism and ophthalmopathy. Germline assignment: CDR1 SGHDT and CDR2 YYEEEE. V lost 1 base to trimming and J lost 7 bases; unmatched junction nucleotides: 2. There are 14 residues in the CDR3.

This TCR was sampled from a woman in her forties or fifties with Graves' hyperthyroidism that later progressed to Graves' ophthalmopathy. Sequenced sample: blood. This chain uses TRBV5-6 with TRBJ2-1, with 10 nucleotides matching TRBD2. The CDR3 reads CASSLTSGINEQFF. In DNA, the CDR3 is TGTGCCAGCAGCTTGACTAGCGGGATTAATGAGCAGTTCTTC.